Listed below are T cell receptor beta chains from one sample, sequenced in a study of blood T cell repertoires in COVID-19. Method: immunoSEQ multiplex PCR; TCRdb's copy keeps in-frame clones and lacks some. The sample lists around 270,000 clones; more than 70% were seen once. Sequencing was performed on peripheral blood. The receptors were sampled from a woman in her fifties or sixties with acute or convalescent COVID-19. Each CDR3 is given with its conserved first and last residue. Fields, in order: V gene, clone size, D gene, J gene, CDR3 DNA, CDR3 protein. A D gene is named only where the DNA matches it firmly. Clone size is given for some rows only: seen once, a few or many times, or a class if the clone is expanded.

v_gene: TRBV5-1
abundance: NA
d_gene: NA
j_gene: TRBJ1-1
CDR3nt: TGCGCCAGCAGCTTGCGCGAGAACACTGAAGCTTTCTTT
CDR3aa: CASSLRENTEAFF

v_gene: TRBV7-2
abundance: NA
d_gene: NA
j_gene: TRBJ1-2
CDR3nt: TGTGCCAGCAGCTCCGAGGGGGTTTATGACTATGGCTACACCTTC
CDR3aa: CASSSEGVYDYGYTF

v_gene: TRBV6-5
abundance: once
d_gene: TRBD1
j_gene: TRBJ2-7
CDR3nt: TGTGCCAGCAGTCAAACAGGGGAAGGATCCTACGAGCAGTACTTC
CDR3aa: CASSQTGEGSYEQYF

v_gene: TRBV30
abundance: NA
d_gene: NA
j_gene: TRBJ1-2
CDR3nt: TGTGCCCATCTGACAGGTCTCGACTATGGCTACACCTTC
CDR3aa: CAHLTGLDYGYTF

v_gene: TRBV29-1
abundance: NA
d_gene: NA
j_gene: TRBJ1-4
CDR3nt: TGCAGCGCCCGAACCTATAATGAAAAACTGTTTTTT
CDR3aa: CSARTYNEKLFF

v_gene: TRBV6-5
abundance: NA
d_gene: NA
j_gene: TRBJ2-3
CDR3nt: TGTGCCAGCAGCCCCGGACGGGGAGGTACGCAGTATTTT
CDR3aa: CASSPGRGGTQYF

v_gene: TRBV5-1
abundance: NA
d_gene: NA
j_gene: TRBJ1-2
CDR3nt: TGCGCCAGCAGCTGGGCGGACTACTATGGCTACACCTTC
CDR3aa: CASSWADYYGYTF

v_gene: TRBV27
abundance: NA
d_gene: NA
j_gene: TRBJ2-1
CDR3nt: TGTGCCAGCAGTTTAGTGGCCCCCCCGGAGCAGTTCTTC
CDR3aa: CASSLVAPPEQFF

v_gene: TRBV27
abundance: NA
d_gene: NA
j_gene: TRBJ1-5
CDR3nt: TGTGCCAGCAGGGGGGGACCCCAGGATCAGCCCCAGCATTTT
CDR3aa: CASRGGPQDQPQHF

v_gene: TRBV18
abundance: NA
d_gene: TRBD2
j_gene: TRBJ2-7
CDR3nt: TGTGCCAGCTCACCACCGTTTCCTAGCGGGGGCGAGCAGTACTTC
CDR3aa: CASSPPFPSGGEQYF

v_gene: TRBV7-3
abundance: NA
d_gene: NA
j_gene: TRBJ1-6
CDR3nt: TGTGCCAGCAGCTTAAACATATATAATTCACCCCTCCACTTT
CDR3aa: CASSLNIYNSPLHF

v_gene: TRBV6-2/TRBV6-3
abundance: NA
d_gene: TRBD2
j_gene: TRBJ2-5
CDR3nt: TGTGCCAGCAGCCGCCGGACTAGCGGGAAAGAGACCCAGTACTTC
CDR3aa: CASSRRTSGKETQYF

v_gene: TRBV30
abundance: few
d_gene: NA
j_gene: TRBJ2-7
CDR3nt: TGTGCCTGGAGTGCGCCTTGGCCCACGTTATATAAGCAGTACTTC
CDR3aa: CAWSAPWPTLYKQYF

v_gene: TRBV6-5
abundance: NA
d_gene: TRBD1
j_gene: TRBJ1-1
CDR3nt: TGTGCCAGCAGCAGTAGGACAGGGGTTAACACTGAAGCTTTCTTT
CDR3aa: CASSSRTGVNTEAFF

v_gene: TRBV5-5
abundance: NA
d_gene: NA
j_gene: TRBJ1-5
CDR3nt: TGTGCCAGCAGCTTCCGAGTCACCAGCAATCAGCCCCAGCATTTT
CDR3aa: CASSFRVTSNQPQHF

v_gene: TRBV2
abundance: NA
d_gene: TRBD1
j_gene: TRBJ2-7
CDR3nt: TGTGCCAGCAGTGAACGACAGGGGGTCAGCGACGAGCAGTACTTC
CDR3aa: CASSERQGVSDEQYF

v_gene: TRBV6-6
abundance: NA
d_gene: NA
j_gene: TRBJ1-1
CDR3nt: TGTGCCAGCAGTTTACAGGGCGTCGGGTCTGAAGCTTTCTTT
CDR3aa: CASSLQGVGSEAFF

v_gene: TRBV18
abundance: NA
d_gene: TRBD2
j_gene: TRBJ2-1
CDR3nt: TGTGCCAGCTCAACATGGAGCGGGAGGGCCGATGAGCAGTTCTTC
CDR3aa: CASSTWSGRADEQFF

v_gene: TRBV6-6
abundance: NA
d_gene: NA
j_gene: TRBJ2-3
CDR3nt: TGTGCTGTGGCCCCGGGGGGCACAGATACGCAGTATTTT
CDR3aa: CAVAPGGTDTQYF

v_gene: TRBV4-2
abundance: NA
d_gene: TRBD2
j_gene: TRBJ2-1
CDR3nt: TGTGCCAGCAGCCAAGTTTTGCGGGAGAGTGAGCAGTTCTTC
CDR3aa: CASSQVLRESEQFF

v_gene: TRBV24-1
abundance: NA
d_gene: NA
j_gene: TRBJ2-3
CDR3nt: TGTGCCACCAGTGCGGAGCGCACAGATACGCAGTATTTT
CDR3aa: CATSAERTDTQYF

v_gene: TRBV29-1
abundance: few
d_gene: TRBD1
j_gene: TRBJ2-1
CDR3nt: TGCAGCGTTGAAGGGGGTTTTTTAATGGACAGGGACGTCCGGGTAATGACCAATGAGCAGTTCTTC
CDR3aa: CSVEGGFLMDRDVRVMTNEQFF

v_gene: TRBV15
abundance: NA
d_gene: NA
j_gene: TRBJ2-3
CDR3nt: TGTGCCACCAGCAGAGATCGAGTCCCAGATACGCAGTATTTT
CDR3aa: CATSRDRVPDTQYF

v_gene: TRBV6-2/TRBV6-3
abundance: NA
d_gene: TRBD2
j_gene: TRBJ2-3
CDR3nt: TGTGCCAGCAGCCATCCGCGGGAAACTAGCGGGAATACAGATACGCAGTATTTT
CDR3aa: CASSHPRETSGNTDTQYF

v_gene: TRBV7-8
abundance: NA
d_gene: TRBD2
j_gene: TRBJ2-1
CDR3nt: TGTGCCAGCAGCTCAGATGGGACTAGCGGTTACAATGAGCAGTTCTTC
CDR3aa: CASSSDGTSGYNEQFF

v_gene: TRBV10-2
abundance: few
d_gene: TRBD1
j_gene: TRBJ1-2
CDR3nt: TGCGCCAGCAGTTCCGGGACAGGCGCCTACTATGGCTACACCTTC
CDR3aa: CASSSGTGAYYGYTF

v_gene: TRBV27
abundance: NA
d_gene: TRBD2
j_gene: TRBJ2-7
CDR3nt: TGTGCCAGCAGTTTTCGCCTAGCGGGAGGGCCGGGGGAGCAGTACTTC
CDR3aa: CASSFRLAGGPGEQYF

v_gene: TRBV6-2/TRBV6-3
abundance: NA
d_gene: TRBD2
j_gene: TRBJ2-7
CDR3nt: TGTGCCAGCAGCTCGAAACTAGCGGGGGAACAACATGAGCAGTACTTC
CDR3aa: CASSSKLAGEQHEQYF

v_gene: TRBV5-1
abundance: NA
d_gene: NA
j_gene: TRBJ2-1
CDR3nt: TGCGCCAGCAGCTCCTTAGCGGCCAACAATGAGCAGTTCTTC
CDR3aa: CASSSLAANNEQFF

v_gene: TRBV5-4
abundance: NA
d_gene: TRBD2
j_gene: TRBJ2-1
CDR3nt: TGTGCCAGCACCCTAGGACGGGGACTAGCTCGTGAGCAGTTCTTC
CDR3aa: CASTLGRGLAREQFF

v_gene: TRBV6-5
abundance: NA
d_gene: TRBD2
j_gene: TRBJ2-3
CDR3nt: TGTGCCAGCAGTTTCGCTAGCGGTGTTAGCACAGATACGCAGTATTTT
CDR3aa: CASSFASGVSTDTQYF